The 5 T cell receptor beta chains given below trace back to one sample, sequenced in a study of PD-L1 blockade in urothelial cancer (dated by TCRdb to about 2017). The library was produced with the immunoSEQ multiplex PCR assay. TCRdb re-hosts the immuneACCESS table, in-frame sequences only. Its copies lack some clones; in the studies checked, an unresolved V gene accounts for under half of them, and the cause for the rest is not known. This sample is represented by 48,000 or so clones; approximately 83% of them were singletons. The ten biggest clones cover about 9.4% of the sample. The sample's time point label is to be understood as: peripheral blood 6 weeks after treatment start. The source was PBMCs, collected around atezolizumab (anti-PD-L1) treatment. The receptors come from a man in his fifties or sixties with urothelial cancer.

J is TRBJ1-5 and V is TRBV4-1, with unresolved D. The CDR3 runs to 13 residues. Germline V gene lookup returns CDR1 MGHRA and CDR2 YSYEKL. V dropped 4 bases and J dropped 0 bases, with 4 bases sitting between them. CDR3 protein: CASSRLSNQPQHF. CDR3 sequence (DNA): TGCGCCAGCAGCCGACTTAGCAATCAGCCCCAGCATTTT.

The V and J genes are TRBV7-3 and TRBJ1-1; D is possibly TRBD1 (6 bases). V lost 2 bases to trimming and J lost 3 bases, with 7 bases between them. The CDR3 is 13 residues long. The V gene's germline CDR1 is SGHTA and CDR2 FQGTGA. The chain's CDR3 is CASSLSGDTEAFF. The DNA of the CDR3 is TGTGCCAGCAGCTTATCAGGGGACACTGAAGCTTTCTTT.

The chain joins TRBV7-3 to TRBJ2-2; tentatively, D is TRBD1 (6 bases). Trimming left V 5 bases short and J 1 base short, with 14 bases between. Germline values: CDR1 SGHTA, CDR2 FQGTGA. This CDR3 spans 16 amino acids. The CDR3 spells CASSADPGVNTGELFF. The CDR3 nucleotides are TGTGCCAGCAGCGCAGACCCAGGGGTGAACACCGGGGAGCTGTTTTTT.

This chain connects TRBV19 to TRBJ1-2; D not resolved. Trimming left V 0 bases short and J 7 bases short, with 15 bases between. CDR3 size: 15 residues. Germline V CDR1 and CDR2: LNHDA, SQIVND (reference sequence). The CDR3 DNA reads TGTGCCAGTAGTATAGAGACCCGTCTTAAGCGTGGCTACACCTTC. As protein: CASSIETRLKRGYTF.

This clone was observed a handful of times. The chain carries TRBV29-1 and TRBJ1-4; D is perhaps TRBD1 (6 bases). Looked up from germline, CDR1 is SQVTM and CDR2 is ANQGSEA. CDR3 size: 11 residues. V lost 5 bases and J lost 8, with 9 bases in between. CDR3 nucleotides: TGCAGCGTTCAGGGGCAGGAAAAACTGTTTTTT. Translation gives CSVQGQEKLFF.